A selection of T cell receptor beta chains follows, all from one sample in a study of identical twins. MiXCR, applied by TCRdb to the 5' RACE reads, yields one record per CDR3 protein. Of hundreds of thousands of distinct CDR3 sequences detected, just over 7% appear once; the ten largest clones hold about 1.5%. This same sample was also taken into another study, of yellow fever vaccine responses in identical twins.

The sequenced sample consisted of PBMCs. These receptor sequences come from a young woman in good health. Both conserved end residues are trimmed from each CDR3.

TRBV20-1	TRBJ2-7	SARGYAGTTTYEQY
TRBV5-1	TRBJ2-5	ASSHRGGIEETQY
TRBV9	TRBJ2-3	ASSEPEQGGTDTQY
TRBV29-1	TRBJ2-2	SVEDFPSNTGELF
TRBV28	TRBJ1-2	ASSFAGGEGVYGYT
TRBV3-1	TRBJ1-2	ASSRPGGPGYT
TRBV10-3	TRBJ2-3	AISERLAGGPDTQY
TRBV6-5	TRBJ2-5	ASSSHKPRSQETQY
TRBV14	TRBJ2-7	ASSGFPYEQY
TRBV5-1	TRBJ2-1	ASSPRGSGRANEQF
TRBV29-1	TRBJ1-1	SVEAHMNTEAF
TRBV12-3/TRBV12-4	TRBJ2-3	ASSPGPGGPTDTQY
TRBV3-1	TRBJ2-4	ASSRGLAGGVDKNIQY
TRBV12-3/TRBV12-4	TRBJ1-4	ASRQQPNEKLF
TRBV14	TRBJ2-1	ASSQGPGRYEQF
TRBV2	TRBJ2-4	ASSDRGLAKNIQY
TRBV7-9	TRBJ2-1	ASSSQGDENNEQF
TRBV7-8	TRBJ1-1	ASSQGSQTEAF
TRBV20-1	TRBJ2-7	SARVGSSYEQY
TRBV7-2	TRBJ2-7	ASSLGGGSNEQY
TRBV4-2	TRBJ1-5	ASSRSGGIVVGNQPQH
TRBV21-1	TRBJ2-7	ASSKRRITRQGFYLLREQY
TRBV7-6	TRBJ2-3	ASSYLPVGGGTDTQY
TRBV5-5	TRBJ2-7	ASSAGLIYEQY
TRBV12-3/TRBV12-4	TRBJ2-2	ASSFLAAMGGELF
TRBV4-2	TRBJ1-4	ASSQSPGTGGEKLF
TRBV5-1	TRBJ1-1	ASRKDRDLSEAF
TRBV15	TRBJ2-3	ATSRDQQHTDTQY
TRBV11-2	TRBJ1-1	ASSLTPRGYTEAF
TRBV2	TRBJ2-3	ASMSELDTQY
TRBV6-1	TRBJ1-2	ASRVTVAANYGYT
TRBV20-1	TRBJ2-1	SARVGPAEQF